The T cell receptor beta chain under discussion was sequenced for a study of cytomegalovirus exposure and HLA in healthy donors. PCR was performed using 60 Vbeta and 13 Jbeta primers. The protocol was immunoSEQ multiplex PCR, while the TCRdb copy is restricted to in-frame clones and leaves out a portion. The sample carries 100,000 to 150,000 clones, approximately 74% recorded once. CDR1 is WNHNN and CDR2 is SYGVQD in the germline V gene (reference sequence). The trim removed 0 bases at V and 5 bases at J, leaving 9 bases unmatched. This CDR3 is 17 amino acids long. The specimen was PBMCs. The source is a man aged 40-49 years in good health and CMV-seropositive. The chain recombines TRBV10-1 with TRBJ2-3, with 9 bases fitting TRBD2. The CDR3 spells CASSESKAGGPGDTQYF. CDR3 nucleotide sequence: TGCGCCAGCAGTGAGTCGAAGGCGGGGGGGCCAGGAGATACGCAGTATTTT.